Listed below are T cell receptor beta chains from one sample, sequenced in a study of cytomegalovirus exposure and HLA in healthy donors. The table came from immunoSEQ multiplex PCR; TCRdb's copy has only in-frame clones and leaves some out. The sample includes over 100,000 clones, about 86% of them seen just once. The sample was PBMCs. Receptor source: a woman aged 30 to 39 in good health and CMV-seronegative. The CDR3 runs from the conserved cysteine through the conserved F or W. The D gene is left open where the match is weak. Clone size is not always given. Where it is, it says once, few, many or a class for expanded clones.

V gene: TRBV15; J gene: TRBJ1-5; D gene: .; clone size: .; CDR3 protein: CATSRDNPGGSNQPQHF; CDR3 DNA: TGTGCCACCAGCAGAGATAACCCGGGAGGGAGCAATCAGCCCCAGCATTTT
V gene: TRBV5-5; J gene: TRBJ2-5; D gene: TRBD1; clone size: few; CDR3 protein: CASSLPETGVRETQYF; CDR3 DNA: TGTGCCAGCAGCTTGCCCGAGACAGGGGTAAGGGAGACCCAGTACTTC
V gene: TRBV7-8; J gene: TRBJ2-3; D gene: TRBD2; clone size: .; CDR3 protein: CASRLGLAGTDTQYF; CDR3 DNA: TGTGCCAGCAGACTTGGGCTAGCGGGCACAGATACGCAGTATTTT
V gene: TRBV2; J gene: TRBJ2-1; D gene: .; clone size: .; CDR3 protein: CASNRRDYNEQFF; CDR3 DNA: TGTGCCAGCAACAGACGGGATTACAATGAGCAGTTCTTC
V gene: TRBV28; J gene: TRBJ1-2; D gene: TRBD1; clone size: .; CDR3 protein: CASSFRDRGTYGYTF; CDR3 DNA: TGTGCCAGCAGTTTTAGGGACAGGGGGACCTATGGCTACACCTTC
V gene: TRBV27; J gene: TRBJ1-5; D gene: .; clone size: .; CDR3 protein: CASSQILDSLGPQHF; CDR3 DNA: TGTGCCAGCAGTCAAATTCTGGATTCCCTAGGGCCCCAGCATTTT
V gene: TRBV5-1; J gene: TRBJ2-1; D gene: TRBD1; clone size: .; CDR3 protein: CASRTTGTYNEQFF; CDR3 DNA: TGCGCCAGCAGGACGACAGGGACCTACAATGAGCAGTTCTTC
V gene: TRBV27; J gene: TRBJ1-6; D gene: TRBD1; clone size: once; CDR3 protein: CASSLSGTGYGNSPLHF; CDR3 DNA: TGTGCCAGCAGTTTATCCGGGACAGGGTATGGAAATTCACCCCTCCACTTT
V gene: TRBV5-5; J gene: TRBJ1-5; D gene: TRBD1; clone size: .; CDR3 protein: CASSQGQVLGSQPQHF; CDR3 DNA: TGTGCCAGCAGCCAAGGACAGGTCCTGGGGAGTCAGCCCCAGCATTTT
V gene: TRBV30; J gene: TRBJ2-5; D gene: .; clone size: .; CDR3 protein: CAWSVLKETQYF; CDR3 DNA: TGTGCCTGGAGTGTACTAAAGGAGACCCAGTACTTC
V gene: TRBV4-3; J gene: TRBJ2-7; D gene: TRBD1; clone size: once; CDR3 protein: CASSQVGTEYEQYF; CDR3 DNA: TGCGCCAGCAGCCAAGTAGGGACAGAGTACGAGCAGTACTTC
V gene: TRBV19; J gene: TRBJ1-1; D gene: TRBD1; clone size: .; CDR3 protein: CASSVPGQGEAFF; CDR3 DNA: TGTGCCAGTAGTGTCCCGGGACAGGGTGAAGCTTTCTTT
V gene: TRBV5-1; J gene: TRBJ2-1; D gene: TRBD2; clone size: few; CDR3 protein: CASSSSTQREEQFF; CDR3 DNA: TGCGCCAGCAGCTCGAGTACTCAGCGGGAGGAGCAGTTCTTC
V gene: TRBV19; J gene: TRBJ2-7; D gene: TRBD1; clone size: few; CDR3 protein: CASSPFAVGQVFYEQYF; CDR3 DNA: TGTGCCAGTAGTCCGTTTGCGGTGGGACAGGTTTTCTACGAGCAGTACTTC
V gene: TRBV18; J gene: TRBJ2-5; D gene: TRBD1; clone size: .; CDR3 protein: CASSPTGGETQYF; CDR3 DNA: TGTGCCAGCTCACCGACAGGGGGTGAGACCCAGTACTTC
V gene: TRBV4-1; J gene: TRBJ1-2; D gene: TRBD1; clone size: .; CDR3 protein: CASSQTGGPYYGYTF; CDR3 DNA: TGCGCCAGCAGCCAAACAGGGGGCCCCTATTATGGCTACACCTTC
V gene: TRBV9; J gene: TRBJ2-1; D gene: .; clone size: .; CDR3 protein: CASSVWSGVYNEQFF; CDR3 DNA: TGTGCCAGCAGCGTATGGTCGGGAGTCTACAATGAGCAGTTCTTC
V gene: TRBV19; J gene: TRBJ2-1; D gene: .; clone size: once; CDR3 protein: CASSATRRNEQFF; CDR3 DNA: TGTGCCAGTAGCGCGACAAGGAGGAATGAGCAGTTCTTC
V gene: TRBV28; J gene: TRBJ1-5; D gene: TRBD1; clone size: .; CDR3 protein: CASSLSYRPGTDSNQPQHF; CDR3 DNA: TGTGCCAGCAGTTTATCATACCGCCCCGGGACAGATAGCAATCAGCCCCAGCATTTT
V gene: TRBV27; J gene: TRBJ1-1; D gene: .; clone size: .; CDR3 protein: CASAAGAYTEAFF; CDR3 DNA: TGTGCCAGCGCGGCGGGGGCGTACACTGAAGCTTTCTTT
V gene: TRBV27; J gene: TRBJ2-5; D gene: TRBD2; clone size: .; CDR3 protein: CASSRLAAYQGETQYF; CDR3 DNA: TGTGCCAGCAGCCGACTAGCGGCATACCAAGGGGAGACCCAGTACTTC
V gene: TRBV4-3; J gene: TRBJ2-1; D gene: .; clone size: .; CDR3 protein: CASSQIPRGYNEQFF; CDR3 DNA: TGCGCCAGCAGCCAGATCCCGCGGGGATACAATGAGCAGTTCTTC